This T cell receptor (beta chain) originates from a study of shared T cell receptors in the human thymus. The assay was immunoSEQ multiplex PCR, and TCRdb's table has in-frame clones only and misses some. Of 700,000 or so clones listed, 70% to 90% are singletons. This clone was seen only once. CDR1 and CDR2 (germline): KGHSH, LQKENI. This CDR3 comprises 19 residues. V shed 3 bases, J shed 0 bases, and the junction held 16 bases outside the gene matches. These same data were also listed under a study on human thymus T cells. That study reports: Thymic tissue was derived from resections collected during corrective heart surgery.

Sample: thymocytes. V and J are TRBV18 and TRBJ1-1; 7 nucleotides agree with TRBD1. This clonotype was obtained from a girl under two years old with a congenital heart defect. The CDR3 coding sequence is TGTGCCAGCTCACCGCAAGAACTACGGGACAGCACTGTGAACACTGAAGCTTTCTTT. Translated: CASSPQELRDSTVNTEAFF.